The present entry profiles one T cell receptor (beta chain) with its context. The record originates from a study of T cell changes during pregnancy in multiple sclerosis. CDR1 is LNHDA and CDR2 is SQIVND in the germline V gene (reference sequence). J lost 6 bases, V lost 8 bases, and 10 bases had no gene match. The length of the CDR3 is 14 residues. Sequencing used immunoSEQ multiplex PCR; TCRdb keeps in-frame clones, though not all of them. The repertoire has more than 55,000 clones, 85% to 95% of them found once; the top ten carry over 1%. The chain joins TRBV19 to TRBJ1-5, with 7 nucleotides matching TRBD1. The sample here was peripheral blood, taken in the third trimester of pregnancy. The clonotype comes from a female donor with multiple sclerosis, enrolled in a pregnancy study. The CDR3 DNA reads TGTGCCAGTGAAGAGGCAGGGGACAGTCAGCCCCAGCATTTT. Protein sequence: CASEEAGDSQPQHF.